These T cell receptor beta chains were read from a single sample in a study of cytomegalovirus exposure and HLA in healthy donors. Assay: immunoSEQ multiplex PCR; the TCRdb copy retains only in-frame clones and omits some. The repertoire holds 200,000 or so clones, roughly four fifths seen once, with roughly 0.098% in the top ten. The specimen sequenced was PBMCs. The receptors here all came from a boy aged 2 to 10 in good health and CMV-seronegative. CDR3s include the opening cysteine and the closing phenylalanine or tryptophan. Fields, in order: D gene, J gene, V gene, clone size, CDR3 DNA, CDR3 protein. D genes are given only for firm matches. A clone size is listed for some rows: how often the clone was seen (once, few, many), or a class if it is expanded.

TRBD1 TRBJ2-1 TRBV2 . TGTGCCAGCAGGACAGGGAAGTACCCACTTGATGAGCAGTTCTTC CASRTGKYPLDEQFF
. TRBJ2-7 TRBV7-2 . TGTGCCAGCAGCTTAGGTAGTAGCGACCTTTACGAGCAGTACTTC CASSLGSSDLYEQYF
TRBD2 TRBJ2-5 TRBV4-2 . TGTGCCAGCAGCCAAGATTCCGTCAGCGGGGGGGCCGGGACCCAGTACTTC CASSQDSVSGGAGTQYF
. TRBJ1-2 TRBV7-9 . TGTGCCAGCAGCCCAGGGGCGAGGTATGGCTACACCTTC CASSPGARYGYTF
TRBD2 TRBJ2-5 TRBV7-2 . TGTGCCAGCAGCTTGACTAGCGGGGGGGCAGAGACCCAGTACTTC CASSLTSGGAETQYF
TRBD2 TRBJ2-5 TRBV4-1 . TGCGCCAGCAGCCCGACCCTAGCGGGGGGTATTCAAGAGACCCAGTACTTC CASSPTLAGGIQETQYF
TRBD2 TRBJ2-3 TRBV7-3 . TGTGCCAGCAGCCCTTATAGCGGGGGGCTCACAGATACGCAGTATTTT CASSPYSGGLTDTQYF
TRBD1 TRBJ1-1 TRBV29-1 . TGCAGCGTTGAAGTGGGACAGGGTACTGAAGCTTTCTTT CSVEVGQGTEAFF
. TRBJ2-4 TRBV21-1 . TGTGCCAGCAGCAAAGTCAACGCGCGGTCTGACATTCAGTACTTC CASSKVNARSDIQYF
. TRBJ2-7 TRBV7-2 . TGTGCCAGCAGCCCCAACAGGGAAAGCGAGCAGTACTTC CASSPNRESEQYF
. TRBJ2-7 TRBV6-5 once TGTGCCAGCTCTAAATGGGCGGAGGGGGCCTACGAGCAGTACTTC CASSKWAEGAYEQYF
TRBD2 TRBJ2-5 TRBV7-2 . TGTGCCAGCAGCTTGGGCTTGACTAGCGGGGGGGAAGAGACCCAGTACTTC CASSLGLTSGGEETQYF
. TRBJ2-7 TRBV4-3 . TGCGCCAGCAGCCAAGTCCTAAGTACCGAGCAGTACTTC CASSQVLSTEQYF
TRBD2 TRBJ2-5 TRBV10-3 few TGTGCCATCAGAGGACTAGCGGGTGGTGGGACCCAGTACTTC CAIRGLAGGGTQYF
. TRBJ1-6 TRBV9 . TGTGCCAGCAGCGTTTCTGCGCTGAGAAATTCACCCCTCCACTTT CASSVSALRNSPLHF
TRBD2 TRBJ2-7 TRBV4-3 . TGCGCCAGCAGCCACGGGGCAGGGAGGGACTACGAGCAGTACTTC CASSHGAGRDYEQYF
. TRBJ2-1 TRBV9 . TGTGCCAGCAGCGCCGGGGGGCGAGGTGAGCAGTTCTTC CASSAGGRGEQFF
TRBD2 TRBJ2-5 TRBV4-1 few TGCGCCAGCAGCCAGGTAGCGGGGGGGCAAGAGACCCAGTACTTC CASSQVAGGQETQYF
. TRBJ2-7 TRBV7-9 . TGTGCCAGCAGCTTCAGGGGCTCCTACGAGCAGTACTTC CASSFRGSYEQYF
. TRBJ1-6 TRBV7-2 . TGTGCCAGCAGACTAGCGGGTAGCTCCTATAATTCACCCCTCCACTTT CASRLAGSSYNSPLHF
. TRBJ2-7 TRBV6-1 . TGTGCCAGCAATGGGGTAGCGTTCGAGCAGTACTTC CASNGVAFEQYF
TRBD2 TRBJ2-3 TRBV4-3 . TGCGCCAGCAGCCCGACTAGCGGGGGGGCGGATACGCAGTATTTT CASSPTSGGADTQYF
. TRBJ2-1 TRBV7-3 . TGTGCCAGCAGCTTTACTCCTAGCTCCTACAATGAGCAGTTCTTC CASSFTPSSYNEQFF
. TRBJ1-1 TRBV21-1 . TGTGCCAGCAGCAAAACAGAAACTCCACGGGAAGAAGCTTTCTTT CASSKTETPREEAFF
TRBD2 TRBJ2-7 TRBV7-8 . TGTGCCAGCAGCTTAGCTCCGGGACTATTTGGCGAGCAGTACTTC CASSLAPGLFGEQYF
. TRBJ1-6 TRBV5-4 . TGTGCCAGCGGGGGGAAAGGGACACCCCTCCACTTT CASGGKGTPLHF
TRBD2 TRBJ2-3 TRBV9 . TGTGCCAGCAGCGTAGGGCGGGGGGTCACAGATACGCAGTATTTT CASSVGRGVTDTQYF
TRBD2 TRBJ2-5 TRBV4-2 . TGTGCCAGCAGCCAACAGGGACTACGAGAGACCCAGTACTTC CASSQQGLRETQYF
TRBD1 TRBJ2-3 TRBV27 . TGTGCCAGCAGTTACACCCCGGGACAGGGGAAAGATACGCAGTATTTT CASSYTPGQGKDTQYF
. TRBJ1-2 TRBV2 . TGTGCCAGCAGTGAAGCGCAGGGTGGCTACACCTTC CASSEAQGGYTF
TRBD2 TRBJ2-1 TRBV4-1 once TGCGCCAGCAGCCCCCCAACCTTAGCGGGGGTATACAATGAGCAGTTCTTC CASSPPTLAGVYNEQFF
. TRBJ1-3 TRBV7-9 . TGTGCCAGCAGCTTCACAGGGTTCTCTGGAAACACCATATATTTT CASSFTGFSGNTIYF
. TRBJ1-5 TRBV27 . TGTGCCAGCAGTCCGTCCCAGAGCAATCAGCCCCAGCATTTT CASSPSQSNQPQHF
TRBD1 TRBJ2-7 TRBV5-1 once TGCGCCAGCAGCCACCGGGACAGGGACTACGAGCAGTACTTC CASSHRDRDYEQYF
. TRBJ2-3 TRBV6-6 few TGTGCCATCTCAATTTCGGGGGATACGCAGTATTTT CAISISGDTQYF
TRBD1 TRBJ1-2 TRBV19 . TGTGCCAGTAGTATTACGGGACAGGGGGAATTAGATGGCTACACCTTC CASSITGQGELDGYTF
. TRBJ1-1 TRBV5-4 few TGTGCCAGCAGCCGCCCCCAGGGAGGGACTGAAGCTTTCTTT CASSRPQGGTEAFF
TRBD2 TRBJ2-3 TRBV9 . TGTGCCAGCAGCGTAGCTAGCGGGGGGGGAGATACGCAGTATTTT CASSVASGGGDTQYF
TRBD2 TRBJ2-7 TRBV4-3 . TGCGCCAGCAGCCAAGCCATAGCGGGGGGCGGCTACGAGCAGTACTTC CASSQAIAGGGYEQYF
. TRBJ1-2 TRBV2 . TGTGCCAGCGTCGAGGGCTATGGCTACACCTTC CASVEGYGYTF
. TRBJ2-3 TRBV19 few TGTGCCAGTAGTATTCTCAGGACAAAAGATACGCAGTATTTT CASSILRTKDTQYF